This T cell receptor (beta chain) was observed in a study of PD-1 blockade in classical Hodgkin lymphoma. Whole-study findings and limits: Complete responders matched newly diagnosed patients in baseline diversity.

Profiled with immunoSEQ multiplex PCR; TCRdb holds only in-frame clones, not every one. The table lists about 98,000 clones, 80% to 90% of them singletons, with 15% to 20% in the top ten. About this clone itself: Its antigen is currently unknown.

After autologous stem cell transplantation all patients relapsed, and prior brentuximab vedotin exposure differed between cohorts. Patients reached a best response of complete response, partial response or progressive disease. V lost 3 bases and J 2 bases, leaving 12 bases between the germline ends. The germline V gene encodes CDR1 MNHNY and CDR2 SVGAGI (reference sequence). The CDR3 is 15 amino acids. The receptor's source is a human donor with classical Hodgkin lymphoma. The input for sequencing was peripheral blood mononuclear cells (PBMCs), taken before the second cycle of nivolumab. The chain is built from TRBV6-6 and TRBJ2-3, with D possibly called TRBD1 or TRBD2 (5 bases each). The CDR3 loop is CASSYQGGSTDTQYF. The CDR3, as DNA: TGTGCCAGCAGTTATCAGGGCGGGTCCACAGATACGCAGTATTTT.